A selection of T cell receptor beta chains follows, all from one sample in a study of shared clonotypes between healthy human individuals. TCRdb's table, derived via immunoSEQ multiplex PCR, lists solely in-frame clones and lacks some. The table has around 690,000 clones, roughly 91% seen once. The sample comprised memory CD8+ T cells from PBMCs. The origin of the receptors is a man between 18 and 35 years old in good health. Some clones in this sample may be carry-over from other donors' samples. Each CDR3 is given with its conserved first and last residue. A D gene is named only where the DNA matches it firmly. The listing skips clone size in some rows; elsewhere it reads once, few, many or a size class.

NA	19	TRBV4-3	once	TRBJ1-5	CASSQWGRGPESHNQPQHF	TGCGCCAGCAGCCAATGGGGTCGAGGTCCGGAGAGCCACAATCAGCCCCAGCATTTT
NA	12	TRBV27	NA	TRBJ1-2	CASREGGSGYTF	TGTGCCAGCCGGGAGGGGGGAAGTGGCTACACCTTC
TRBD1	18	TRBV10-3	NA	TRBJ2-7	CAIRTGTGGAPPSYEQYF	TGTGCCATAAGAACCGGGACAGGGGGCGCGCCGCCCTCGTACGAGCAGTACTTC
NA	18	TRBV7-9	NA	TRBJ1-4	CASSLGRGIISTNEKLFF	TGTGCCAGCAGCTTGGGGCGCGGGATTATCAGTACTAATGAAAAACTGTTTTTT
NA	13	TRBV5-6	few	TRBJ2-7	CASSFDGYYEQYF	TGTGCCAGCAGCTTCGACGGTTACTACGAGCAGTACTTC
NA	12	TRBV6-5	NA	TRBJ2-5	CASSLAGKTQYF	TGTGCCAGCAGTTTGGCGGGAAAGACCCAGTACTTC
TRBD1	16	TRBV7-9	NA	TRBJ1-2	CASSLRTGGVGYGYTF	TGTGCCAGCAGCCTCCGGACAGGGGGTGTGGGATATGGCTACACCTTC
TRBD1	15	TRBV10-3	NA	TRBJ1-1	CAIRLGQGGDTEAFF	TGTGCCATCAGACTTGGACAGGGCGGGGACACTGAAGCTTTCTTT
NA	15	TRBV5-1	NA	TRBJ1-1	CASRPDRILNTEAFF	TGCGCCAGCAGACCTGACAGGATACTGAACACTGAAGCTTTCTTT
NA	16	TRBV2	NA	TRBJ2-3	CASSDPRGQSTDTQYF	TGTGCCAGCAGTGACCCCCGGGGCCAAAGCACAGATACGCAGTATTTT
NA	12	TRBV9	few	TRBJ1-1	CASSTGNTEAFF	TGTGCCAGCAGCACAGGGAACACTGAAGCTTTCTTT
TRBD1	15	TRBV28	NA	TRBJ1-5	CASSLYRGADQPQHF	TGTGCCAGCAGTCTTTACAGGGGAGCGGATCAGCCCCAGCATTTT
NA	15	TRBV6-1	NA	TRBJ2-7	CASSEHRSSSYEQYF	TGTGCCAGCAGTGAACACAGGTCGAGCTCCTACGAGCAGTACTTC
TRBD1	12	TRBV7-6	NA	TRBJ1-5	CASSPRQGAQHF	TGTGCCAGCAGCCCAAGACAGGGGGCCCAGCATTTT
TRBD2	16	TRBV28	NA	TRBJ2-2	CASSRRLAPNTGELFF	TGTGCCAGCAGCCGACGACTAGCGCCGAACACCGGGGAGCTGTTTTTT
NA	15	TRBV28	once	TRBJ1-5	CASSPRTPFRQPQHF	TGTGCCAGCAGTCCCCGGACACCGTTCCGTCAGCCCCAGCATTTT
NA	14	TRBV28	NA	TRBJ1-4	CASSPRGYNEKLFF	TGTGCCAGCAGTCCCCGGGGCTATAATGAAAAACTGTTTTTT
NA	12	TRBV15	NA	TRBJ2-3	CATSRNTDTQYF	TGTGCCACCAGCAGAAACACAGATACGCAGTATTTT
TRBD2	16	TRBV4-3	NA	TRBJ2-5	CASSQDWTSGRQTQYF	TGCGCCAGCAGCCAAGACTGGACTAGCGGGAGACAGACCCAGTACTTC
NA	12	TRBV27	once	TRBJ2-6	CASSGVANVLTF	TGTGCCAGCTCGGGAGTCGCCAACGTCCTGACTTTC
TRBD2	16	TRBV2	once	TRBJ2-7	CASSEIGREGGDEQYF	TGTGCCAGCAGTGAAATTGGGCGGGAGGGCGGCGACGAGCAGTACTTC
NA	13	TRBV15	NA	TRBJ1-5	CATSRASGQPQHF	TGTGCCACCAGCAGAGCTTCGGGTCAGCCCCAGCATTTT
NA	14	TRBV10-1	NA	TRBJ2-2	CASSERRYTGELFF	TGCGCCAGCAGCGAGCGGAGGTACACCGGGGAGCTGTTTTTT
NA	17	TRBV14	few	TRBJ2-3	CASSQKKRGFSADTQYF	TGTGCCAGCAGCCAAAAGAAAAGGGGCTTCAGCGCAGATACGCAGTATTTT
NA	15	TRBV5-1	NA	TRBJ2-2	CASSLGYANTGELFF	TGCGCCAGCAGCTTAGGGTACGCGAACACCGGGGAGCTGTTTTTT
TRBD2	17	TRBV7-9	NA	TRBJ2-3	CASSPWTSGIRTDTQYF	TGTGCCAGCAGCCCTTGGACTAGCGGGATACGCACAGATACGCAGTATTTT
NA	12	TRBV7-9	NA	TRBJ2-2	CASSLLPGELFF	TGTGCCAGCAGCTTATTACCCGGGGAGCTGTTTTTT
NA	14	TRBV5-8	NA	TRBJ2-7	CASSLEGELREQYF	TGTGCCAGCAGCTTGGAGGGGGAACTTCGCGAGCAGTACTTC
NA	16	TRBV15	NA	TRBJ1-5	CATSRAKTVSNQPQHF	TGTGCCACCAGCAGAGCTAAGACAGTTAGCAATCAGCCCCAGCATTTT
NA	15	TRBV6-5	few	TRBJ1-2	CASSYSQAPFYGYTF	TGTGCCAGCAGTTACTCGCAGGCCCCCTTCTATGGCTACACCTTC
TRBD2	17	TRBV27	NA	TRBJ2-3	CASSPLVLAGPTDTQYF	TGTGCCAGCAGCCCCCTCGTCCTAGCGGGGCCCACAGATACGCAGTATTTT
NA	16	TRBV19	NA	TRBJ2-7	CASSISAYRASYEQYF	TGTGCCAGTAGTATTTCGGCTTACCGAGCCTCCTACGAGCAGTACTTC
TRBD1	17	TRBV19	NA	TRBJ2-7	CASSIGTGGGYSYEQYF	TGTGCCAGTAGTATCGGGACAGGGGGCGGGTATTCCTACGAGCAGTACTTC
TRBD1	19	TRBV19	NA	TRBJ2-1	CASSTGQGRSRSADNEQFF	TGTGCCAGTAGTACTGGACAGGGGAGGTCTAGGAGCGCCGACAATGAGCAGTTCTTC
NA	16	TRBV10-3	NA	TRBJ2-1	CAISEGRPSGNNEQFF	TGTGCCATCAGTGAGGGGAGGCCCTCGGGGAACAATGAGCAGTTCTTC
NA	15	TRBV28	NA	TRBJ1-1	CASSHYPTINTEAFF	TGTGCCAGCTCTCACTACCCGACGATTAACACTGAAGCTTTCTTT
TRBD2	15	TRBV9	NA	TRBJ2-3	CASSVGSGSSNTQYF	TGTGCCAGCAGCGTAGGGAGCGGGAGTTCTAATACGCAGTATTTT
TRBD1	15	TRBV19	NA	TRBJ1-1	CASSSPGTVNTEAFF	TGTGCCAGTAGTTCTCCGGGGACAGTGAACACTGAAGCTTTCTTT
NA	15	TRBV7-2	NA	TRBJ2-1	CASTLFSVTYNEQFF	TGTGCCAGCACCCTCTTTAGCGTAACCTACAATGAGCAGTTCTTC
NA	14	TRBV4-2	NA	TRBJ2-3	CASSLDPSTDTQYF	TGTGCCAGCAGCCTAGACCCTAGCACAGATACGCAGTATTTT
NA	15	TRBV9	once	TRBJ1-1	CASSVETTGYEEAFF	TGTGCCAGCAGCGTGGAAACTACAGGGTATGAGGAAGCTTTCTTT
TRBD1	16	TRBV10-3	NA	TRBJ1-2	CAISESGQGDDYGYTF	TGTGCCATCAGTGAGTCCGGACAGGGAGATGACTATGGCTACACCTTC
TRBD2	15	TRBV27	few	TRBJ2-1	CASNLLAGGYNEQFF	TGTGCCAGCAACCTACTAGCGGGAGGGTACAATGAGCAGTTCTTC
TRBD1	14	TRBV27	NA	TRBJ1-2	CASRASQGARGYTF	TGTGCCAGCAGGGCATCCCAGGGGGCGCGGGGCTACACCTTC
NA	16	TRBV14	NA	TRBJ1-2	CASSQDHGRANYGYTF	TGTGCCAGCAGCCAAGATCACGGGAGAGCTAACTATGGCTACACCTTC
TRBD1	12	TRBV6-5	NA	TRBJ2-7	CASSQDRNEQYF	TGTGCCAGCAGTCAGGACAGGAATGAGCAGTACTTC
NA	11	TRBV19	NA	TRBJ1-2	CASKSGLGYTF	TGTGCCAGTAAGTCCGGACTGGGCTACACCTTC
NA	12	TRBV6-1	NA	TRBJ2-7	CASSDGPYEQYF	TGTGCCAGCAGTGATGGACCGTACGAGCAGTACTTC